These T cell receptor beta chains were read from a single sample in a study of blood T cell repertoires in COVID-19. Profiled with immunoSEQ multiplex PCR; TCRdb holds only in-frame clones, not every one. The top ten clones hold more than 3% of a sample with about 130,000 clones, about 81% of them seen once. Sample: peripheral blood. The receptors here all came from a woman aged 45-59 years with acute or convalescent COVID-19. CDR3s include the opening cysteine and the closing phenylalanine or tryptophan. D genes are given only for firm matches. A row's size may be missing; if present it is once, few, many or a size class.

cdr3_nt cdr3_aa clone_size d_call j_call v_call
TGTGCCAGCAGCTTAGGGGCTAATTCACCCCTCCACTTT CASSLGANSPLHF once - TRBJ1-6 TRBV11-2
TGTGCCAGCAAAGCCCGGACTAGCGGGGTAAACCAAGAGACCCAGTACTTC CASKARTSGVNQETQYF - TRBD2 TRBJ2-5 TRBV28
TGTGCCAGCACCTCAAGGACTCCCAAGGGCTACACCTTC CASTSRTPKGYTF - - TRBJ1-2 TRBV28
TGTGCCAGCAGCCCAAACCCTAGTATGAACACTGAAGCTTTCTTT CASSPNPSMNTEAFF - - TRBJ1-1 TRBV11-2
TGTGCCAGCAGCCCTACTGACAGAGTGGGTGGCTACACCTTC CASSPTDRVGGYTF - - TRBJ1-2 TRBV5-4
TGTGCCAGCAACCCGGGACAGGGAAATACCGGGGAGCTGTTTTTT CASNPGQGNTGELFF - TRBD1 TRBJ2-2 TRBV27
TGTGCCATCAGTCCCCTGGTGGGGCGTGGTCAGCCCCAGCATTTT CAISPLVGRGQPQHF - - TRBJ1-5 TRBV10-3
TGTGCCAGCAGCTTAGATCTGCGGGGGAGGTCAGATACGCAGTATTTT CASSLDLRGRSDTQYF - TRBD2 TRBJ2-3 TRBV11-2
TGTGCCAGCAGCCCACATCGGACAGAGAGAACTGAAGCTTTCTTT CASSPHRTERTEAFF - - TRBJ1-1 TRBV11-1
TGCGCCAGCAGCCAAGCCTCTCGTTCCGGGACAGAGAACTATGGCTACACCTTC CASSQASRSGTENYGYTF - TRBD1 TRBJ1-2 TRBV4-1
TGTGCCACCAGCAGCCCCGAAAAAGCCAGGGGGACGTATGGCTACACCTTC CATSSPEKARGTYGYTF - TRBD1 TRBJ1-2 TRBV15
TGTGCCAGCAGCTTGGACAGGGTACAGCCCCAGCATTTT CASSLDRVQPQHF few - TRBJ1-5 TRBV5-4
TGTGCCAGCAGCCCCCAGGGTAATGAGCAGTTCTTC CASSPQGNEQFF - - TRBJ2-1 TRBV7-3
TGTGCCAGCAGTGGGGCCTCGAACACTGAAGCTTTCTTT CASSGASNTEAFF once - TRBJ1-1 TRBV12-3/TRBV12-4
TGTGCCAGCAGTCGACTAGAGAGGAACACCGGGGAGCTGTTTTTT CASSRLERNTGELFF few - TRBJ2-2 TRBV28
TGTGCCAGCAGCCAAAGGAGGCTTCAAGAGACCCAGTACTTC CASSQRRLQETQYF few - TRBJ2-5 TRBV3-1/TRBV3-2
TGTGCCAGCAGCCAAGAGCTTGCGGGAGGGCCCTCGGCAGAGACCCAGTACTTC CASSQELAGGPSAETQYF - TRBD2 TRBJ2-5 TRBV4-2
TGTGCCAGCAGGGGCAGCCCCTACGAGCAGTACTTC CASRGSPYEQYF - - TRBJ2-7 TRBV2
TGTGCCAGTAGTAATGAGGACAGGCACAATCAGCCCCAGCATTTT CASSNEDRHNQPQHF few TRBD1 TRBJ1-5 TRBV19
TGCGCCAGCAGTGGGCGGCGAGGCACCGGGGAGCTGTTTTTT CASSGRRGTGELFF - - TRBJ2-2 TRBV10-1
TGCAGTGCTAGTCCTCAGGGCTACGAGCAGTACTTC CSASPQGYEQYF - - TRBJ2-7 TRBV20-1
TGTGCCAGCAGTTACGCAGGGGGCAACTATGGCTACACCTTC CASSYAGGNYGYTF - TRBD1 TRBJ1-2 TRBV6-5
TGTGCCAGCAGCTTTCGACTAGCGGCGAACACCGGGGAGCTGTTTTTT CASSFRLAANTGELFF - TRBD2 TRBJ2-2 TRBV11-3
TGTGCCACCAGCAGAGGGGACAGCAACACCGGGGAGCTGTTTTTT CATSRGDSNTGELFF - TRBD1 TRBJ2-2 TRBV15
TGTGCCATCAGGAGACAGGGGTCCTACAATGAGCAGTTCTTC CAIRRQGSYNEQFF - TRBD1 TRBJ2-1 TRBV10-3
TGTGCCAGCAGCCGAGGACTGTCTAGCAATCAGCCCCAGCATTTT CASSRGLSSNQPQHF once - TRBJ1-5 TRBV3-1/TRBV3-2
TGTGCCAGCAGCATGACCGGGACAGGGGGCTTTTCAGATACGCAGTATTTT CASSMTGTGGFSDTQYF - TRBD1 TRBJ2-3 TRBV5-5
TGTGCCAGCAGCGTGGATACTAGCACCGGGGAGCTGTTTTTT CASSVDTSTGELFF - - TRBJ2-2 TRBV9
TGCGCCAGCAGCCACACCGGGACAGGAAACTATGGCTACACCTTC CASSHTGTGNYGYTF - TRBD1 TRBJ1-2 TRBV4-1
TGTGCCACCAGCAAACCGGGACAGGGGACAGATACGCAGTATTTT CATSKPGQGTDTQYF - TRBD1 TRBJ2-3 TRBV15
TGCGCCAGCAGCTTGGCGATCGGGACAGGGGAAGAGCAGTACTTC CASSLAIGTGEEQYF - TRBD1 TRBJ2-7 TRBV5-1
TGTGCCACCGCCCCCGGACAGAACAGATATGGCTACACCTTC CATAPGQNRYGYTF - - TRBJ1-2 TRBV10-3
TGTGCCAGCAGCCCACAATCCATCAGCGCGTACAATGAGCAGTTCTTC CASSPQSISAYNEQFF - - TRBJ2-1 TRBV7-3
TGTGCCAGCAGCCAAGGGGCAGTAAAGATTTTCGGGGAGCTGTTTTTT CASSQGAVKIFGELFF - - TRBJ2-2 TRBV3-1/TRBV3-2
TGTGCCAGCTCGCCCGGGACAGGATCCTACGAGCAGTACTTC CASSPGTGSYEQYF - TRBD1 TRBJ2-7 TRBV18
TGCGCCAGCAGCCGAGAGACAATGAGGCAGTTCTTC CASSRETMRQFF - - TRBJ2-1 TRBV4-1
TGTGCCAGCAGCTTACAGGGCCTTCCTAACAATGAGCAGTTCTTC CASSLQGLPNNEQFF - - TRBJ2-1 TRBV7-2
TGTGCCAGTAGTACAGGTTTACCTCAATACAGGGGTAACTATGGCTACACCTTC CASSTGLPQYRGNYGYTF - TRBD1 TRBJ1-2 TRBV19
TGTGCCAGCAGTTTATTCAAGACAGGGAATCAGCCCCAGCATTTT CASSLFKTGNQPQHF - TRBD1 TRBJ1-5 TRBV27
TGTGCCAGCAGTGCCAGGGCGGACTACGAGCAGTACTTC CASSARADYEQYF once - TRBJ2-7 TRBV12-3/TRBV12-4
TGTGCCAGCAGCCAAAGCGGGCTATCCTACGAGCAGTACTTC CASSQSGLSYEQYF - - TRBJ2-7 TRBV3-1/TRBV3-2
TGTGCCAGCAGTTTAAAGGGGAGGGATGGCTACACCTTC CASSLKGRDGYTF once - TRBJ1-2 TRBV27
TGTGCCAGCTCACGACCGGGACTAGCGGGGGACAATGAGCAGTTCTTC CASSRPGLAGDNEQFF once TRBD2 TRBJ2-1 TRBV18
TGCGCCAGCAGCTTATACGGAAGCGGCAGCTCCTACAATGAGCAGTTCTTC CASSLYGSGSSYNEQFF - - TRBJ2-1 TRBV5-1
TGTGCCAGTAGTATTGGGACAATGAACACTGAAGCTTTCTTT CASSIGTMNTEAFF once - TRBJ1-1 TRBV19
TGTGCCAGCTCACCAACGACAGGGGGCCTTGGGGACACTGAAGCTTTCTTT CASSPTTGGLGDTEAFF - TRBD1 TRBJ1-1 TRBV18
TGTGCCAGCAGTCGACAGTCCACCGGAGAGACCCAGTACTTC CASSRQSTGETQYF - - TRBJ2-5 TRBV25-1
TGTGCCAGCAGCTCCCAACCATCGGGGGGACAGGGGGCGGAAGGCTACACCTTC CASSSQPSGGQGAEGYTF - TRBD1 TRBJ1-2 TRBV7-3
TGTGCCACAAGGGACAGGAGCTTGAGCTCCTACAATGAGCAGTTCTTC CATRDRSLSSYNEQFF - TRBD1 TRBJ2-1 TRBV10-3
TGTGCCAGCAGCAGTCATACAGGGGGTGACGAGCAGTACTTC CASSSHTGGDEQYF - TRBD1 TRBJ2-7 TRBV5-4
TGTGCCAGCAGCCCGGACAGATACTATGGCTACACCTTC CASSPDRYYGYTF - - TRBJ1-2 TRBV5-4
TGTGCCTGGAGGGCAGAGGTGGTCACTGAAGCTTTCTTT CAWRAEVVTEAFF - - TRBJ1-1 TRBV30
TGCAGCTCCGACAAGGGAGTGAACACTGAAGCTTTCTTT CSSDKGVNTEAFF - - TRBJ1-1 TRBV29-1
TGTGCCAGCAGCGCTTATCCGGGAAACACCATATATTTT CASSAYPGNTIYF - - TRBJ1-3 TRBV9
TGTGCCAGCAGTGAAAAACCACTCGGGCAGGGGGCATCGAGAAACATTCAGTACTTC CASSEKPLGQGASRNIQYF - TRBD1 TRBJ2-4 TRBV6-1
TGTGCCAGCAGCCTCGGACAGGACAACACTGAAGCTTTCTTT CASSLGQDNTEAFF - TRBD1 TRBJ1-1 TRBV11-3
TGTGCCAGCAGACGACAGGAGAATCAGCCCCAGCATTTT CASRRQENQPQHF - - TRBJ1-5 TRBV12-3/TRBV12-4